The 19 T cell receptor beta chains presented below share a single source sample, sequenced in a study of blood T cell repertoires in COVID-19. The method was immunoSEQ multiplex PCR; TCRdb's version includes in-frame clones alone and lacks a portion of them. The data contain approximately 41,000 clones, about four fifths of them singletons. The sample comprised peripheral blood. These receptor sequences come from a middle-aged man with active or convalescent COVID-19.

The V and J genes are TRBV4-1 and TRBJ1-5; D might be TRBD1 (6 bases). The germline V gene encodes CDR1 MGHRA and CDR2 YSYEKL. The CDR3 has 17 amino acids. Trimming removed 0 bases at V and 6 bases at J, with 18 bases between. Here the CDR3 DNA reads TGCGCCAGCAGCCAAGATAAGGGACAAGGTCCTCCTCAGCCCCAGCATTTT. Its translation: CASSQDKGQGPPQPQHF.

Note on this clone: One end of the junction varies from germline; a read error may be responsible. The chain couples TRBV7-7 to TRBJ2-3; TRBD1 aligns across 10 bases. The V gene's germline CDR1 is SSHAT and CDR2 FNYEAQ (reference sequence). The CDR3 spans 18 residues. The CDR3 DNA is TGTGCTAGCAGCCCAGGGGCGGGGACAGGGGAATGGACAGATACGCAGTATTTT. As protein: CASSPGAGTGEWTDTQYF.

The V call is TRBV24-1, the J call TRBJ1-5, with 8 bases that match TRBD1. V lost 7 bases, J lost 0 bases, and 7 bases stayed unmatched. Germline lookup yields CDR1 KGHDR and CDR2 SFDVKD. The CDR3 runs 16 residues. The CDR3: CATSDRGQDSNQPQHF. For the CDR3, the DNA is TGTGCCACCAGCGATAGGGGACAGGATAGCAATCAGCCCCAGCATTTT.

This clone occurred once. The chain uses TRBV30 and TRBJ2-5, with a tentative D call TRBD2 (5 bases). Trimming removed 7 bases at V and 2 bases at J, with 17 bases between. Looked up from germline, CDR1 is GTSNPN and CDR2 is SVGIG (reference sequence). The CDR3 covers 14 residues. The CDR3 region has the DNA TGTGCCTCCTCTCGACTGGGGAGTCAAGAGACCCAGTACTTC. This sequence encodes CASSRLGSQETQYF.

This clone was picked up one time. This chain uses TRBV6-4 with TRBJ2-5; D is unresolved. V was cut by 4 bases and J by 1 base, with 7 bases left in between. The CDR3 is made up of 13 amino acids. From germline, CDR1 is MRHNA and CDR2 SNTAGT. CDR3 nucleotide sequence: TGTGCCAGCAGTGTTGGGCCCCAAGAGACCCAGTACTTC. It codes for CASSVGPQETQYF.

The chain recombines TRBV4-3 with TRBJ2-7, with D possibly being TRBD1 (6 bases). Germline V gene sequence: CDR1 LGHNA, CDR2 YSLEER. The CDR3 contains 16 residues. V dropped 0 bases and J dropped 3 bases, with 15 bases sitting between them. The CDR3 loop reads CASSQDWAGAHYEQYF. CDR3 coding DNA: TGCGCCAGCAGCCAAGATTGGGCAGGGGCCCACTACGAGCAGTACTTC.

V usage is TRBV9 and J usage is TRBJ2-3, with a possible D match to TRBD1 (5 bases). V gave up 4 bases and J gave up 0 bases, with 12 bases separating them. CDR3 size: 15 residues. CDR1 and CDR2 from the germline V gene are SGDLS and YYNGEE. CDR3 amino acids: CASSTAGYSTDTQYF. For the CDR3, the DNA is TGTGCCAGCAGCACCGCAGGGTATAGCACAGATACGCAGTATTTT.

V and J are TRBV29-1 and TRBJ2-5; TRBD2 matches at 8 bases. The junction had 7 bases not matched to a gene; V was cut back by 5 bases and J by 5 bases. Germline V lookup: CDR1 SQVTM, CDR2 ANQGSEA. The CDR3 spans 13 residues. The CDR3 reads CSVYGLAVETQYF. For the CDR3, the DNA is TGCAGCGTTTACGGACTAGCTGTTGAGACCCAGTACTTC.

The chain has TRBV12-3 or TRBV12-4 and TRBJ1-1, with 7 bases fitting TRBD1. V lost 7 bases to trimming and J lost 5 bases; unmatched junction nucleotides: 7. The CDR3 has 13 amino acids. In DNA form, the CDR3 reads TGTGCCAGCATTCGGACAGGTAGGACTGAAGCTTTCTTT. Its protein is CASIRTGRTEAFF.

The CDR3 here is CASSILGGVNTEAFF. CDR3 bases: TGTGCCAGCAGCATCCTAGGGGGCGTGAACACTGAAGCTTTCTTT. The V and J genes are TRBV7-3 and TRBJ1-1, with 7 positions matching TRBD1. Germline V gene lookup returns CDR1 SGHTA and CDR2 FQGTGA. The CDR3 totals 15 residues. The V and J ends lost 5 bases and 0 bases, in that order; junction bases with no gene match: 6.

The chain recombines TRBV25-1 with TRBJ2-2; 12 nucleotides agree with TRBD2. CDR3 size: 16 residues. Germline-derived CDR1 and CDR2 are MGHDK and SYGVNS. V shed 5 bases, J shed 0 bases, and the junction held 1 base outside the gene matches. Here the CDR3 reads CASSRTSGTNTGELFF. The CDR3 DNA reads TGTGCCAGCAGTAGGACTAGCGGGACGAACACCGGGGAGCTGTTTTTT.

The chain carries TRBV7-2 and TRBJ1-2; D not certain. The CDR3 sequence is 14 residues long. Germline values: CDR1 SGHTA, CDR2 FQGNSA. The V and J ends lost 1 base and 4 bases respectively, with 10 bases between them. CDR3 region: CASSLDQASYGYTF. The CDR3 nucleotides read TGTGCCAGCAGCTTAGATCAGGCCTCCTATGGCTACACCTTC.

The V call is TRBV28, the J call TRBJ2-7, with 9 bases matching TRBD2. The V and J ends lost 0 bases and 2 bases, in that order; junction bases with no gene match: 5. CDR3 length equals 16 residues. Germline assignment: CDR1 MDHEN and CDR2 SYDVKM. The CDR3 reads CASSLWPAGGTYEQYF. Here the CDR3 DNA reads TGTGCCAGCAGTTTATGGCCAGCGGGGGGAACCTACGAGCAGTACTTC.

The CDR3 DNA reads as TGTGCCAGTAGTACGCTTTACAGGGAACCCACAGATACGCAGTATTTT. Its translation: CASSTLYREPTDTQYF. The chain has TRBV19 and TRBJ2-3; D may be TRBD1 (6 bases). Trimming cost V 4 bases and J 2 bases, with 16 bases left between them. The CDR3 loop spans 16 amino acids. Germline CDR1 LNHDA, CDR2 SQIVND (reference sequence).

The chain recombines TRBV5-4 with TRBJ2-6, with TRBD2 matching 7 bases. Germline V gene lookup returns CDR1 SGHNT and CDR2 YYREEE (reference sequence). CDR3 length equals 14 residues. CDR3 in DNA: TGTGTCGCGGGGAGGGGCTCTGGGGCCAACGTCCTGACTTTC. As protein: CVAGRGSGANVLTF.

Here the CDR3 reads CASSFREGNTIYF. In DNA form, the CDR3 reads TGTGCCAGCAGTTTCCGGGAGGGAAACACCATATATTTT. The chain uses TRBV27 and TRBJ1-3, with D unresolved. The V end lost 3 bases, the J end lost 4 bases, and 7 bases lay between the germline ends. This CDR3 has 13 amino acids. Germline values: CDR1 MNHEY, CDR2 SMNVEV (reference sequence).

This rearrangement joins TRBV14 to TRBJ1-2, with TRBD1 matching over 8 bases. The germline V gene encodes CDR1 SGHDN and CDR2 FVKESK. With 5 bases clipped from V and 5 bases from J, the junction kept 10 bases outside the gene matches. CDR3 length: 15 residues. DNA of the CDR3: TGTGCCAGCAGCTTGGACAGGGCGGCCCTTTATGGCTACACCTTC. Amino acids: CASSLDRAALYGYTF.

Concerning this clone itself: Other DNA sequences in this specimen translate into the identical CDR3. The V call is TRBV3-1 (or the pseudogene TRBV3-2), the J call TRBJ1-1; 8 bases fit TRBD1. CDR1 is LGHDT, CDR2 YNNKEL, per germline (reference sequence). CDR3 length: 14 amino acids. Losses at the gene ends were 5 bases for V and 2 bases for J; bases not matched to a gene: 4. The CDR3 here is CASSLGQANTEAFF. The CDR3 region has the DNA TGTGCCAGCAGCTTGGGACAGGCAAACACTGAAGCTTTCTTT.

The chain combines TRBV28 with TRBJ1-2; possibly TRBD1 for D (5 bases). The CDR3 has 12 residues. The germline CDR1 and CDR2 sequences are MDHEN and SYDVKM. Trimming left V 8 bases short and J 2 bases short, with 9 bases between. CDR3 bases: TGTGCCAGCGCTGGGGCAAACTATGGCTACACCTTC. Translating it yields CASAGANYGYTF.